What follows are 8 T cell receptor beta chains derived from one specimen sequenced in a study of cytomegalovirus exposure and HLA in healthy donors. Amplification used 60 Vbeta primers and 13 Jbeta primers. Libraries were prepared by immunoSEQ multiplex PCR; TCRdb keeps only in-frame clonotypes and omits some of them. Among about 130,000 clones listed, more than 65% were seen once. Source material: PBMCs. The receptors derive from a woman aged 55-70 years in good health and CMV-seropositive.

The chain recombines TRBV25-1 with TRBJ2-1, with TRBD1 matching over 7 bases. This CDR3 comprises 14 residues. The ends lost 2 bases at V and 6 bases at J; junction bases unmatched: 4. CDR1 is MGHDK and CDR2 is SYGVNS in the germline V gene. This CDR3 reads CASSEADRANEQFF. CDR3 coding DNA: TGTGCCAGCAGTGAAGCTGACAGGGCCAATGAGCAGTTCTTC.

Points on this clone: An end of the junction differs from the germline gene, which may be a read error. This sequence joins TRBV7-9 and TRBJ1-1; weak D call: TRBD1 (6 bases). This CDR3 has 13 residues. Germline CDR1 reads SEHNR; CDR2 reads FQNEAQ (reference sequence). CDR3 nucleotides: TGTTCCAGCAGACGGACAGAGGACACTGAAGCTTTCTTT. It is translated as CSSRRTEDTEAFF.

This chain links TRBV19 with TRBJ1-5; possibly TRBD1 for D (5 bases). Trimming shortened V by 4 bases and J by 7 bases, and 17 bases separated the two germline ends. Germline V gives CDR1 LNHDA, CDR2 SQIVND (reference sequence). The CDR3 has 15 amino acids. The CDR3 here is CASSKEGLWGQPQHF. The CDR3 nucleotides read TGTGCCAGTAGTAAGGAGGGGCTCTGGGGCCAGCCCCAGCATTTT.

This chain links TRBV2 with TRBJ1-5, with 11 bases matching TRBD1. The ends lost 4 bases at V and 3 bases at J; junction bases unmatched: 5. This CDR3 contains 16 residues. Germline V gives CDR1 SNHLY, CDR2 FYNNEI. CDR3 sequence reads: CASSALGQGVNQPQHF. CDR3 nucleotides: TGTGCCAGCAGTGCCCTGGGACAGGGGGTCAATCAGCCCCAGCATTTT.

The rearrangement links TRBV11-2 to TRBJ1-2, with TRBD1 matching over 7 bases. V shed 3 bases, J shed 4 bases, and the junction held 5 bases outside the gene matches. The CDR3 is made up of 14 amino acids. Germline CDR1 SGHAT, CDR2 FQNNGV. DNA of the CDR3: TGTGCCAGCAGCTTCGACAGGGCGTCCTATGGCTACACCTTC. The encoded protein is CASSFDRASYGYTF. The full variable domain, completed using reference TRBV11-2 and TRBJ1-2, is EAGVAQSPRYKIIEKRQSVAFWCNPISGHATLYWYQQILGQGPKLLIQFQNNGVVDDSQLPKDRFSAERLKGVDSTLKIQPAKLEDSAVYLCASSFDRASYGYTFGSGTRLTVV.

This clone was observed a few times. The J gene is TRBJ1-2, the V gene TRBV6-1, with D maybe TRBD1 (6 bases). V gave up 4 bases and J gave up 7 bases, with 19 bases separating them. The CDR3 is made up of 15 amino acids. Germline-derived CDR1 and CDR2 are MNHNS and SASEGT. The CDR3 DNA follows: TGTGCCAGCAGTGCCCTCGCGGCAGGGGATGGTGGCTACACCTTC. Amino acids: CASSALAAGDGGYTF.

This chain uses TRBV7-8 with TRBJ1-6; a weak D match, TRBD1 (6 bases). CDR1 SGHVS and CDR2 FQNEAQ come from the germline V gene. V was clipped by 1 base and J by 7 bases, with 11 bases between them. The CDR3 runs 15 residues. The CDR3 protein is CASSLGAGENSPLHF. Written as DNA, the CDR3 is TGTGCCAGCAGCTTAGGGGCAGGGGAGAATTCACCCCTCCACTTT.

This clone has only a few counts. The rearrangement joins TRBV6-5 to TRBJ2-3, with no clear D. The CDR3 extends over 15 amino acids. The germline V gene encodes CDR1 MNHEY and CDR2 SVGAGI. V gave up 6 bases and J gave up 0 bases, with 13 bases separating them. CDR3 region: CASRRKPYSTDTQYF. For the CDR3, the DNA is TGTGCCAGCAGACGAAAGCCTTATAGCACAGATACGCAGTATTTT.